This T cell receptor (beta chain) was profiled in a study of response to subunit inactivated influenza vaccine. This CDR3 has 13 amino acids. The V end was cut by 4 bases, the J end by 8 bases, with 13 bases between. The germline V gene has CDR1 KGHDR and CDR2 SFDVKD. As for this clonotype: What it binds is unknown.

Study-wide points: It was suggested by the authors that few new T cells are recruited by each seasonal influenza vaccination.

TCRdb used MiXCR to reprocess the RT-PCR reads, holding one entry per CDR3 protein. The sample yields a few hundred thousand distinct CDR3 sequences, around a fifth seen once. The chain is built from TRBV24-1 and TRBJ1-1; D is unclear. Sequences were derived from PBMCs from blood, sampled about 20 months after vaccination. The clonotype originates from a man in his fifties or sixties who received an inactivated influenza vaccine. The CDR3 DNA is TGTGCCACCAGTGAGAGCGGACGGTCCGAAGCTTTCTTT. Protein sequence: CATSESGRSEAFF.